These T cell receptor beta chains were read from a single sample in a study of control samples from healthy donors and cancer patients. Data came from immunoSEQ multiplex PCR; TCRdb stores just in-frame clones and leaves some out. The sample lists roughly 150,000 clones, over 90% seen once, with under 2.5% in the top ten. Sequenced: blood. These receptors were obtained from a man in his forties or fifties in good health. CDR3s include the opening cysteine and the closing phenylalanine or tryptophan. A D gene is named only where the DNA matches it firmly. Clone size is stated in some rows and not others, as once, few, many or a class when expanded.

D gene	clone size	V gene	J gene	CDR3 protein	CDR3 DNA
.	.	TRBV5-1	TRBJ2-5	CASSLGGREETQYF	TGCGCCAGCAGCTTGGGAGGGAGAGAAGAGACCCAGTACTTC
TRBD1	.	TRBV28	TRBJ1-2	CASGLQAGGPYGYTF	TGTGCCAGCGGATTACAGGCAGGGGGCCCCTATGGCTACACCTTC
.	.	TRBV3-1/TRBV3-2	TRBJ1-5	CASSVRGSNQPQHF	TGTGCCAGCAGCGTTAGGGGCAGCAATCAGCCCCAGCATTTT
TRBD1	.	TRBV24-1	TRBJ1-1	CATSDTRTGRDEAFF	TGTGCCACCAGTGACACTCGGACAGGGAGGGATGAAGCTTTCTTT
.	.	TRBV5-1	TRBJ2-4	CASSDPDGGYIQYF	TGCGCCAGCAGCGACCCGGACGGGGGTTACATTCAGTACTTC
TRBD2	once	TRBV4-1	TRBJ2-7	CASSPGLAGKAYEQHF	TGCGCCAGCAGTCCAGGACTAGCAGGGAAAGCCTACGAGCAGCACTTC
TRBD2	.	TRBV18	TRBJ2-7	CASSPTSGESEQYF	TGTGCCAGCTCACCAACTAGCGGAGAATCCGAGCAGTACTTC
.	.	TRBV19	TRBJ2-5	CASSIARTTGTQYF	TGTGCCAGTAGTATTGCCAGGACAACGGGGACCCAGTACTTC
.	once	TRBV7-3	TRBJ2-2	CASSLTDRGGELFF	TGTGCCAGCAGCTTAACTGACCGGGGCGGGGAGCTGTTTTTT
.	.	TRBV18	TRBJ1-5	CASSPPGTGLNNQPQHF	TGTGCCAGCTCACCACCGGGAACAGGGTTGAACAATCAGCCCCAGCATTTT
.	.	TRBV9	TRBJ2-5	CASSVGASAYSQETQYF	TGTGCCAGCAGCGTAGGCGCTTCAGCATATAGCCAAGAGACCCAGTACTTC
.	.	TRBV3-1/TRBV3-2	TRBJ1-1	CASSLQGGAGAFF	TGTGCCAGCAGCCTTCAAGGGGGGGCAGGGGCTTTCTTT
TRBD1	.	TRBV19	TRBJ1-6	CASRGTGSNSPLHF	TGTGCCAGTAGGGGGACAGGGAGTAATTCACCCCTCCACTTT
.	.	TRBV25-1	TRBJ2-1	CASQRNKEVVGTNEQFF	TGTGCCAGCCAGAGGAACAAAGAGGTGGTGGGGACGAATGAGCAGTTCTTC
.	.	TRBV5-1	TRBJ2-5	CASSGGTALTQYF	TGCGCCAGCAGCGGCGGGACCGCTCTGACCCAGTACTTC
.	.	TRBV6-6	TRBJ1-1	CASSYSEANTEAFF	TGTGCCAGCAGTTACTCCGAAGCTAACACTGAAGCTTTCTTT
TRBD2	.	TRBV5-1	TRBJ2-3	CASSLWGRLAGGSDTQYF	TGCGCCAGCAGCTTGTGGGGGCGGCTAGCGGGAGGGTCAGATACGCAGTATTTT
TRBD2	.	TRBV3-1/TRBV3-2	TRBJ2-3	CASSRTSGRADTQYF	TGTGCCAGCAGCCGAACTAGCGGGCGCGCAGATACGCAGTATTTT